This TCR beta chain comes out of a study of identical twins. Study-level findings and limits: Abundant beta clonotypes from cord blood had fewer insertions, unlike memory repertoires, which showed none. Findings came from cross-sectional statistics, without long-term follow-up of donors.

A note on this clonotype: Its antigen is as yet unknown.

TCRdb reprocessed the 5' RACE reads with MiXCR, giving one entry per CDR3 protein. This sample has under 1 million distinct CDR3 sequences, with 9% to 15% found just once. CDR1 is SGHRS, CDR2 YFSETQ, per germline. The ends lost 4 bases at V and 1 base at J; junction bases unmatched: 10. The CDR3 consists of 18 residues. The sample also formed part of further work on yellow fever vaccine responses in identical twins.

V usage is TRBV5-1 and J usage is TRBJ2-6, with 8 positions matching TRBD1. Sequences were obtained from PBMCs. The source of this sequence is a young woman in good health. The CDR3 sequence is CASSVQGQETSGANVLTF. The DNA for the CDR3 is TGCGCCAGCAGCGTTCAGGGACAGGAGACGTCTGGGGCCAACGTCCTGACTTTC. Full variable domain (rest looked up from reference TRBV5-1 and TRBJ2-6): KAGVTQTPRYLIKTRGQQVTLSCSPISGHRSVSWYQQTPGQGLQFLFEYFSETQRNKGNFPGRFSGRQFSNSRSEMNVSTLELGDSALYLCASSVQGQETSGANVLTFGAGSRLTVL.